Listed below are T cell receptor beta chains from one sample, sequenced in a study of blood T cells in healthy people across ages. TCRdb re-called the 5' RACE reads through MiXCR, storing one row per CDR3 protein. The table includes 1 million or so distinct CDR3 sequences, 45% detected once. The material sequenced was blood. These receptors all come from a woman aged 60 to 75 in good health. Each CDR3 is given with its conserved first and last residue. Each record gives: clone size, J gene, D gene, V gene, CDR3 protein, CDR3 DNA. D genes are given only for firm matches. Clone size appears in some rows only: once, few, many, or a class for an expanded clone.

-,TRBJ2-1,TRBD1,TRBV6-2/TRBV6-3,CASRDTGGLNNEQFF,TGTGCCAGCAGGGATACAGGGGGCTTGAACAATGAGCAGTTCTTC
-,TRBJ1-4,TRBD1,TRBV11-2,CASSLSGTVNEKLFF,TGTGCCAGCAGCTTAAGTGGGACAGTTAATGAAAAACTGTTTTTT
few,TRBJ1-2,-,TRBV11-1,CASSLVSSTYGYTF,TGTGCCAGCAGCTTAGTATCCTCTACCTATGGCTACACCTTC
few,TRBJ2-7,-,TRBV20-1,CSARDRRGTSSYEQYF,TGCAGTGCTAGGGACAGGCGCGGGACGAGCTCCTACGAGCAGTACTTC
-,TRBJ2-1,-,TRBV28,CASSPRDRTYNEQFF,TGTGCCAGCAGTCCCCGGGACCGCACCTACAATGAGCAGTTCTTC
few,TRBJ2-1,-,TRBV10-3,CAISDGTANEQFF,TGTGCCATCAGTGACGGGACTGCCAATGAGCAGTTCTTC
-,TRBJ1-1,-,TRBV5-7,CATSLPVANTEAFF,TGTGCCACCAGCTTGCCGGTGGCTAACACTGAAGCTTTCTTT
-,TRBJ2-3,TRBD2,TRBV6-5,CASSYEAGGHLSPRPDLDTQYF,TGTGCCAGCAGTTACGAGGCGGGAGGCCACTTAAGCCCGAGGCCCGACTTGGATACGCAGTATTTT
once,TRBJ2-3,TRBD2,TRBV15,CATSSGLAGVADTQYF,TGTGCCACCAGCAGTGGACTAGCGGGAGTGGCAGATACGCAGTATTTT
-,TRBJ1-2,-,TRBV9,CASSVAGTAAYGYTF,TGTGCCAGCAGCGTAGCGGGGACCGCCGCCTATGGCTACACCTTC
-,TRBJ2-1,-,TRBV20-1,CSVALRFNEQFF,TGCAGTGTTGCGCTAAGGTTTAATGAGCAGTTCTTC
-,TRBJ2-2,-,TRBV3-1,CASSQKSSTGELFF,TGTGCCAGCAGCCAAAAGTCTTCCACCGGGGAGCTGTTTTTT
-,TRBJ2-1,TRBD2,TRBV6-1,CASSERTSGSYNEQFF,TGTGCCAGCAGTGAAAGGACTAGCGGCTCCTACAATGAGCAGTTCTTC
many,TRBJ2-7,-,TRBV6-6,CASSYSIAIEQYF,TGTGCCAGCAGTTACTCGATCGCAATCGAGCAGTACTTC
few,TRBJ2-7,TRBD1,TRBV5-5,CASRSGQGRYEQYF,TGTGCCAGCAGATCTGGACAGGGGAGATACGAGCAGTACTTC
-,TRBJ1-4,-,TRBV7-9,CASSQHGPNEKLFF,TGTGCCAGCAGCCAACACGGACCTAATGAAAAACTGTTTTTT
-,TRBJ1-6,TRBD1,TRBV15,CATSRDTGGNSPPHF,TGTGCCACCAGCAGAGATACAGGGGGAAATTCACCCCCCCACTTT
-,TRBJ2-7,TRBD2,TRBV7-9,CASSLAGGYNEQYF,TGTGCCAGCAGCTTAGCGGGAGGGTACAATGAGCAGTACTTC
-,TRBJ2-7,-,TRBV9,CASSSNRGGPYEQYF,TGTGCCAGCAGCTCCAACAGGGGAGGGCCCTACGAGCAGTACTTC
few,TRBJ2-1,-,TRBV3-1,CASSQDRPGGVQFF,TGTGCCAGCAGCCAAGATCGCCCCGGTGGGGTGCAGTTCTTC
few,TRBJ2-3,-,TRBV9,CASSAVVTDTQYF,TGTGCCAGCAGCGCGGTGGTCACAGATACGCAGTATTTT
-,TRBJ2-1,TRBD2,TRBV20-1,CSAKRTSKYEQFF,TGCAGTGCAAAAAGGACTAGCAAGTATGAGCAGTTCTTC
-,TRBJ2-1,-,TRBV9,CASSETREVSYNEQFF,TGTGCCAGCAGCGAGACGAGGGAAGTCTCCTACAATGAGCAGTTCTTC